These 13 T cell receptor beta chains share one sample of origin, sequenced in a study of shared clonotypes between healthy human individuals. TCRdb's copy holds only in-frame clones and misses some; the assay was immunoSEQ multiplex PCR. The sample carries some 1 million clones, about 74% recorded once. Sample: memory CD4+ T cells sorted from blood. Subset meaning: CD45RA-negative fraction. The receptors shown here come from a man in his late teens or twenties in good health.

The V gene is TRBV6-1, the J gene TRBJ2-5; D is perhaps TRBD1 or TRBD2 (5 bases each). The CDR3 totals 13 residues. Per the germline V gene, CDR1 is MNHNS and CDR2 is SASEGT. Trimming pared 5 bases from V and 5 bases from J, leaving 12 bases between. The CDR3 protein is CASSRDWGETQYF. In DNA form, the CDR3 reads TGTGCCAGCAGTCGTGACTGGGGGGAGACCCAGTACTTC.

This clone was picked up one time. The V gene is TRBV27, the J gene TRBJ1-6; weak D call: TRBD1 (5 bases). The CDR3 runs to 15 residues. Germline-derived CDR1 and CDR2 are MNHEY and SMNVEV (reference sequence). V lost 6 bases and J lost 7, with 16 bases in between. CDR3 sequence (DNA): TGTGCCAGCAGCCAGACCGGGACGGTAAATTCACCCCTCCACTTT. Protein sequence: CASSQTGTVNSPLHF.

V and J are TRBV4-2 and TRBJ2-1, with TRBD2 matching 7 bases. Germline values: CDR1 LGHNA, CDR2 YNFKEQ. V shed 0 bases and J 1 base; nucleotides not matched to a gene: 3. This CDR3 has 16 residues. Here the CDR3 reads CASSQDERGSYNEQFF. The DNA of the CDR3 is TGTGCCAGCAGCCAAGATGAGCGGGGATCCTACAATGAGCAGTTCTTC.

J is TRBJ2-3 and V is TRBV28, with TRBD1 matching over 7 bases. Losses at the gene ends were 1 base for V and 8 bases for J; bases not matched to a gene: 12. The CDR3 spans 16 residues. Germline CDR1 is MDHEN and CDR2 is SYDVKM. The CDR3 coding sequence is TGTGCCAGCAGTTTATTGACAGGGTCAAAAAGGGGTACGCAGTATTTT. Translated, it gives CASSLLTGSKRGTQYF.

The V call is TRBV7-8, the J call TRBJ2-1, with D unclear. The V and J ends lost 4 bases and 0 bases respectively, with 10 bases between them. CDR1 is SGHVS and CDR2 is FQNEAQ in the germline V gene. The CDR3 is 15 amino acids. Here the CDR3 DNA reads TGTGCCAGCAGCTCCGACAAGAGCTCCTACAATGAGCAGTTCTTC. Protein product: CASSSDKSSYNEQFF.

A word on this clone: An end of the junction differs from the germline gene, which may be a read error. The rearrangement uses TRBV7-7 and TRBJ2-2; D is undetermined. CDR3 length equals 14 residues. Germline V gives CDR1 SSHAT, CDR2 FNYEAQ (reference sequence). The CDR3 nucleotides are TGTGCTAGCAGCCCCGGGTATGGCACCGGGGAGCTGTTTTTT. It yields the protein CASSPGYGTGELFF.

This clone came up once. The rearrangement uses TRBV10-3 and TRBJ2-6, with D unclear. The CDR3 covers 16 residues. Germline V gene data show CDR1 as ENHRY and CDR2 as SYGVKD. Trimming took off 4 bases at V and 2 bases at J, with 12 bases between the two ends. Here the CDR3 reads CAISVDSPPGANVLTF. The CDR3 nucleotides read TGTGCCATCAGTGTTGACTCCCCCCCTGGGGCCAACGTCCTGACTTTC.

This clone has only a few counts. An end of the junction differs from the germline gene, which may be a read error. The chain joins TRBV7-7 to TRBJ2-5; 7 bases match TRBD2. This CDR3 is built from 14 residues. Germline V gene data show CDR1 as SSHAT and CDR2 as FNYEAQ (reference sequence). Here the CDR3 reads CASSQRGVGETQYF. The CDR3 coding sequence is TGTGCTAGCAGCCAACGGGGGGTTGGAGAGACCCAGTACTTC.

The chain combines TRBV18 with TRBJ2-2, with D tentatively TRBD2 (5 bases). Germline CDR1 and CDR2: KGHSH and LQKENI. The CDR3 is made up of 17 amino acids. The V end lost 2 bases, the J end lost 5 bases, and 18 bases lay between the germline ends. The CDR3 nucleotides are TGTGCCAGCTCACCAACGGCTAGCCAATTATTAACCGGGGAGCTGTTTTTT. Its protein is CASSPTASQLLTGELFF.

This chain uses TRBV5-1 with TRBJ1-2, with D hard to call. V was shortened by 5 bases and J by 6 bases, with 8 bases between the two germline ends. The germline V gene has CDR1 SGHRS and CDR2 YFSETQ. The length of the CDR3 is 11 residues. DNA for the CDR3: TGCGCCAGCAGGTCGAACGATGGCTACACCTTC. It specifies CASRSNDGYTF.

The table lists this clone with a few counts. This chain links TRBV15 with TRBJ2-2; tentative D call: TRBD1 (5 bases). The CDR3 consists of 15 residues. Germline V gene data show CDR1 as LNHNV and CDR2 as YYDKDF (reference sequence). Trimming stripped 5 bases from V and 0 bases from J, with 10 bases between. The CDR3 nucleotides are TGTGCCACCAGCGTTGGACAAGCGAACACCGGGGAGCTGTTTTTT. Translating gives CATSVGQANTGELFF.

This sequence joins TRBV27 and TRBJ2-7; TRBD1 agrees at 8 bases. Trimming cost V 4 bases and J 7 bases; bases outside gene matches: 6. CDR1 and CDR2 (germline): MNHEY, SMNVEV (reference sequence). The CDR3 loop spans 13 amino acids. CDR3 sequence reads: CASSSTNRGEQYF. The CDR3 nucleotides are TGTGCCAGCAGTTCCACCAACAGGGGGGAGCAGTACTTC.

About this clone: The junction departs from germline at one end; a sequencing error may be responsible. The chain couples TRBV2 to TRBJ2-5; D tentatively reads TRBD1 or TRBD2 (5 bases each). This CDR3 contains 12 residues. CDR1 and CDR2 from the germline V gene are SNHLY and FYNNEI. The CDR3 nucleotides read TGTGCCAGCAGTGAAGCCGTCGGGGCCGCGCACTTC. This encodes CASSEAVGAAHF.